This T cell receptor (beta chain) was sequenced during a study of T cells after yellow fever vaccination. Study outcomes and limitations: Subsequent booster samples again held most clones from primary vaccination (under 98% CD4, roughly 88% CD8). Across the CD4 and CD8 compartments, a small share of clonotypes was present in both.

About this clonotype: The antigen remains unidentified.

The CDR3 totals 16 residues. After removal of 6 bases from V and 5 bases from J, the junction contained 11 bases not matched to a gene. Germline CDR1 reads SGHVS; CDR2 reads FQNEAQ. In TCRdb, the 5' RACE reads were re-called with MiXCR into one record per CDR3 protein. Seen here are around 600,000 distinct CDR3 sequences, roughly an eighth observed once, and the top ten hold under 15%. The chain recombines TRBV7-8 with TRBJ1-4; TRBD1 matches at 8 bases. This TCR was recovered from a man aged 25-40 years who received the YFV17D yellow fever vaccine. The sequences come from PBMCs, collected on the day of the yellow fever booster vaccination. CDR3 DNA: TGTGCCAGCAGATTGGAGACGGGACAGGAGAATGAAAAACTGTTTTTT. This codes for CASRLETGQENEKLFF.